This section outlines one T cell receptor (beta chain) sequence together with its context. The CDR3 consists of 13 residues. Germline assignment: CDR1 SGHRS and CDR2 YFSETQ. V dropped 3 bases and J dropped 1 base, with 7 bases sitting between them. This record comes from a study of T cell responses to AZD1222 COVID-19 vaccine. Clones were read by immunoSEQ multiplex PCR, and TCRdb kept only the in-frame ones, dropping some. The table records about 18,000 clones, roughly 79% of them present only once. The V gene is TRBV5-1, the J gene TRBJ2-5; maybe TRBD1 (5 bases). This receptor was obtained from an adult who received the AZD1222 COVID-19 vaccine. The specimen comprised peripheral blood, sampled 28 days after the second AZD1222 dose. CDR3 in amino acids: CASSSTAQETQYF. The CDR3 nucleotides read TGCGCCAGCAGCTCGACAGCCCAAGAGACCCAGTACTTC.